This T cell receptor beta chain appears in the sequencing data of a study of blood T cells in healthy people across ages (dated by TCRdb to between 2015 and 2017). As for the study more broadly: In model experiments, template switching captured roughly one uniquely barcoded TCR beta cDNA molecule for every two T cells. Two additional independent replicas of 1 million unique cDNA reads from the same blood draw were analyzed for two donors (one aged 18 to 29 and one aged 80 or older). The donors were divided into four age groups: young (average roughly 15 years), middle-aged (around 41), aged (about 60) and long-lived (around 80). The study measured age-related changes in TCR beta repertoire diversity using deep sequencing normalized with unique cDNA molecular identifiers.

Receptors were amplified or captured by 5' RACE. The sequencer listed for this sample is Illumina HiSeq 2500. The second PCR ran for roughly 7 to 11 cycles and used a J-beta primer mix along with a sample-barcoded 5' primer. A unique molecular identifier was introduced onto each TCR beta cDNA molecule by a template-switch 5' adaptor carrying 12 random nucleotides. Each sample yielded at least 2.5 million CDR3-containing paired-end reads. All of the RNA was converted into first-strand cDNA using the Mint cDNA synthesis kit, with a TRBC-specific oligonucleotide serving as the primer. After uracil-DNA glycosylase treatment, a first 18-cycle PCR used universal primers M1SS and BC2_uni_R on all cDNA. The published analysis was carried out like this. For normalization, 1 million high-quality reads, each with a distinct molecular identifier, were randomly selected from each sample. Instead of being binned into consensus sequences, reads with shared molecular identifiers were discarded. MiTCR, with a Q25 quality threshold and the strictest error-elimination algorithm, was used for CDR3 identification, clonotype clustering and error correction. Lower-bound total TCR beta diversity was estimated with a nonparametric unseen species model using Euler transformation. TCRdb handled the public reads itself, with Q25 trimming in fastp and clone calling in MiXCR, and kept productive beta chains. Identical CDR3 proteins give one entry, which carries the most common genes and DNA. The V and J calls and clone size are TCRdb's, not the authors'. The sample table shows 900,000 to 950,000 distinct CDR3 sequences, and roughly 28% are seen once. Clones ranked in the top ten supply 10% of the sample.

Systemically healthy Caucasian individuals from Russia, about 38 in total and aged about 6 to 95 years, were included as donors. Approximately 9.3 milliliters of peripheral blood were collected from each donor into EDTA-treated Vacutainer tubes. Ficoll-Paque density-gradient centrifugation was used to isolate PBMCs, with at least 7 million obtained per sample. Trizol reagent was used to extract total RNA from PBMCs, with at least 5.5 micrograms per sample. For every donor, flow cytometry on a PBMC aliquot measured the percentage of naive CD45RAhigh/CD27high T cells. With regard to this clonotype: This clone's antigen is unknown. No base quality information exists; no much larger clone differs at one position.

What the authors observed across the whole study: Estimates of total diversity based on one million sequenced T cells were considered lower bounds and underestimates. A strong correlation was found between observed TCR beta diversity and the percentage of naive T cells measured by flow cytometry. As age increased, observed TCR beta diversity per million T cells dropped in a roughly linear way, and a significant reduction was already evident by age 40. Because profiling used bulk unsorted PBMCs, naive and antigen-experienced compartments could not be compared conclusively. Compared with the aged group, more naive CD4+ T cells, fewer expanded clones and increased TCR diversity were shown by the long-lived group, suggesting age selection. Because donor CMV infection status was unknown, age-related changes in expanded clonotypes were potentially confounded.

V sheds 4 bases and J sheds 6 bases, leaving 10 bases between their ends. The CDR3 measures 13 amino acids from cysteine to phenylalanine. Only CDR3 DNA is held: 39 bases, read in frame from base 1. CDR1 and CDR2 are drawn from the germline V gene: SNHLY, FYNNEI. The same data also went into a second study, on T cells of mothers and their children. Taken from the second paper: Nine systemically healthy Caucasian individuals, comprising three mothers and their six children, were included as donors. cDNA synthesis used all of the extracted RNA, with about 1.5 ug of RNA in each 15 ul reaction. In the second PCR, sample barcodes and 2-4 random nucleotides were introduced via the M1S primer. More than 9 million TCR beta CDR3 reads were obtained from each mother, and some 3.3 million reads were obtained from each child. TCR recombination output is similarly shaped by thymic selection in related and unrelated pairs, with a minor effect exerted by inherited differences. Normalized repertoire overlap was always found to be slightly, but never significantly, higher in related mother-child pairs than in unrelated mother-child pairs. With a sensitivity of approximately 93 clones per million clonotypes, no persistent microchimeric T cell clones were detected. The study used deep NGS to compare TCR beta repertoires of mothers and children, seeking features distinguishing related mother-child pairs from unrelated individuals. On average, the children were around 11 +/- 4 years old, while the mothers were approximately 40 +/- 4 years old. After adapters were ligated using NEBNext reagents, the libraries underwent 100+100 nt paired-end sequencing on an Illumina HiSeq 2000. To prevent cross-contamination, the mother and child libraries were prepared a month apart and were sequenced in separate runs. For each donor, between about 450,000 and 2,300,000 distinct TCR beta clonotypes were identified. Naive TCR beta clonotypes were estimated from low-frequency clonotypes matched to each donor's FACS-determined naive share, without sorting.

This receptor chain uses TRBV2 and TRBJ1-5; TRBD1 is possibly the D segment (5 matching bases). The sequence derives from a woman aged 40 to 50 in good health. The sequencing input was blood. CDR3 protein: CASSVRASQPQHF. The DNA sequence is given as TGTGCCAGCAGTGTCAGGGCGAGTCAGCCCCAGCATTTT.